The present TCR beta chain was sequenced within a study of T cell changes during pregnancy in multiple sclerosis. Profiled with immunoSEQ multiplex PCR; TCRdb holds only in-frame clones, not every one. The sample holds 70,000 to 90,000 clones; 91% are singletons and the top ten take 3.5%. The germline gives CDR1 MGHRA, CDR2 YSYEKL. The V and J ends lost 4 bases and 1 base respectively, with 11 bases between them. The CDR3 extends over 15 amino acids. The chain joins TRBV4-1 to TRBJ2-1, with a possible D match to TRBD2 (5 bases). The sample in question was PBMCs, obtained in the first trimester of pregnancy. The TCR was taken from a female donor in good health, serving as a control in a pregnancy study. Some clones in this sample may be carry-over from other donors' samples. The CDR3, as DNA: TGCGCCAGCAGCCCCACTAGTTGGTCCTACAATGAGCAGTTCTTC. Translation: CASSPTSWSYNEQFF.